This T cell receptor (beta chain) was sequenced during a study of blood T cell repertoires in COVID-19. Clones were read by immunoSEQ multiplex PCR, and TCRdb kept only the in-frame ones, dropping some. This sample yields roughly 200,000 clones, of which more than 70% are seen a single time; just under 8.5% belongs to the top ten. CDR1 MNHEY and CDR2 SVGAGI come from the germline V gene. V was clipped by 6 bases and J by 4 bases, with 16 bases between them. The CDR3 has 15 amino acids. The chain links TRBV6-5 to TRBJ1-3; no clear D gene. Sequenced input: peripheral blood. The TCR originated in an older woman with acute or convalescent COVID-19. CDR3 loop: CASSSTQAGGNTIYF. As DNA, the CDR3 is TGTGCCAGCAGCTCGACCCAGGCGGGGGGAAACACCATATATTTT.